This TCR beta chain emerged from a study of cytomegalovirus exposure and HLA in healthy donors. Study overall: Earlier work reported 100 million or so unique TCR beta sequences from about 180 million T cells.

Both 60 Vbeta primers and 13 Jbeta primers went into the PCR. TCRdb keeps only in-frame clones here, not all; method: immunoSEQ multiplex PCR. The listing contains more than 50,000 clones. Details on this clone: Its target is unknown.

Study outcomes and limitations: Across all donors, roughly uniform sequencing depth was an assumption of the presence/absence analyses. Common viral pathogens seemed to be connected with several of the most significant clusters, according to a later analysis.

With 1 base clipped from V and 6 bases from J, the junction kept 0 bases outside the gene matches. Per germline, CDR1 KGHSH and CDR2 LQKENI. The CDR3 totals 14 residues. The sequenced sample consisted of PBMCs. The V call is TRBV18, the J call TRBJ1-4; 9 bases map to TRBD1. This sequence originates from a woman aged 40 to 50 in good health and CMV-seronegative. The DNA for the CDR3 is TGTGCCAGCTCACCACGGACAGGGGATGAAAAACTGTTTTTT. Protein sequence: CASSPRTGDEKLFF.